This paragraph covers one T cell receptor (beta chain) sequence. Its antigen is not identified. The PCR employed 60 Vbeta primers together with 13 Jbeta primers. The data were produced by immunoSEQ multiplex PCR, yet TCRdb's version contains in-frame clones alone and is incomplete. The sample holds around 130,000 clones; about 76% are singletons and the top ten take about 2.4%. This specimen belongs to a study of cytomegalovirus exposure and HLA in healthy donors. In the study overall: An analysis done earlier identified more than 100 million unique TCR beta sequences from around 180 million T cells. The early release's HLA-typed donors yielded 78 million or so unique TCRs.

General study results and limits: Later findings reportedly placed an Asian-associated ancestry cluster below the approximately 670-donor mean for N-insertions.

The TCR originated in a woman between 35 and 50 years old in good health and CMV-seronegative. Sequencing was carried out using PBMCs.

Written as DNA, the CDR3 is TGTGCCTGGACGGACAGTAGCAGCTACACCTTC. Translated, it gives CAWTDSSSYTF. The chain recombines TRBV30 with TRBJ1-2, with D perhaps matching TRBD1 (6 bases). CDR3 length equals 11 residues. The germline V gene encodes CDR1 GTSNPN and CDR2 SVGIG (reference sequence). V lost 4 bases and J lost 9, with 12 bases in between. Combining the CDR3 with reference TRBV30 and TRBJ1-2 gives the whole variable domain SQTIHQWPATLVQPVGSPLSLECTVEGTSNPNLYWYRQAAGRGLQLLFYSVGIGQISSEVPQNLSASRPQDRQFILSSKKLLLSDSGFYLCAWTDSSSYTFGSGTRLTVV.